Below are 9 T cell receptor beta chains sequenced from a single sample in a study of read filtering for tumor transcriptome and immune sequencing. From roughly 400 ng of RNA, a library with molecular barcoded alpha/delta and beta/gamma adaptors was made. TCRdb called the reads again in MiXCR, with one record for every CDR3 protein. The sample lists tens of thousands of distinct CDR3 sequences, roughly 20% occurring once. The specimen was a population of CD138-negative cells sorted from bone marrow. The receptors here all came from a donor at least 40 years old with multiple myeloma.

This clonotype has a count of ten or more. The chain has TRBV14 and TRBJ2-5; 8 bases fit TRBD1. V was pared by 1 base and J by 5 bases, with 9 bases of the junction left unmatched. The germline V gene encodes CDR1 SGHDN and CDR2 FVKESK. The CDR3 consists of 16 residues. Written as DNA, the CDR3 is TGTGCCAGCAGCCAAGGGACAGGGTTTGAGTGGGAGACCCAGTACTTC. As protein: CASSQGTGFEWETQYF.

At least ten counts were recorded for this clonotype. This sequence joins TRBV6-1 and TRBJ2-5, with TRBD2 matching over 7 bases. The V segment lost 0 bases and the J segment 2 bases; nucleotides outside the gene matches: 6. The length of the CDR3 is 16 residues. Per the germline V gene, CDR1 is MNHNS and CDR2 is SASEGT. DNA for the CDR3: TGTGCCAGCAGTGAAGCGGGCGGCGGGAGACAAGAGACCCAGTACTTC. Amino acids: CASSEAGGGRQETQYF.

This clonotype was observed at least ten times. The rearrangement uses TRBV5-1 and TRBJ2-1; 13 nucleotides match TRBD2. Losses at the gene ends were 0 bases for V and 10 bases for J; bases not matched to a gene: 4. CDR1 SGHRS and CDR2 YFSETQ come from the germline V gene. This CDR3 has 15 amino acids. The CDR3: CASSLGTSGRYEQFF. The CDR3 DNA follows: TGCGCCAGCAGCTTGGGGACTAGCGGGAGATACGAGCAGTTCTTC.

Note on this clonotype: A read error may be the cause here, since a much bigger clone is one base away. In this CDR3 the conserved last residue, phenylalanine or tryptophan, is missing, so a read error is likely. This sequence joins TRBV19 and TRBJ1-5; possible D gene TRBD1, 5 bases. Germline V gene lookup returns CDR1 LNHDA and CDR2 SQIVND (reference sequence). The CDR3 extends over 17 amino acids. Deletions cut 3 bases from V and 3 bases from J, with 18 bases between. CDR3 protein: CASSMEGPRVPNQPQHL. Here the CDR3 DNA reads TGTGCCAGTAGTATGGAGGGGCCACGAGTCCCCAATCAGCCCCAGCATCTT.

This clonotype occurred a few times. The chain combines TRBV19 with TRBJ1-5; no firm D call. The ends were cut back, 6 bases at V and 5 bases at J, with 11 bases in the middle. Germline V gene sequence: CDR1 LNHDA, CDR2 SQIVND (reference sequence). The CDR3 runs to 13 residues. The CDR3 sequence is CASSPVRDQPQHF. In DNA, the CDR3 is TGTGCCAGTAGCCCCGTAAGGGATCAGCCCCAGCATTTT.

This chain joins TRBV3-1 and TRBJ1-5; D is possibly TRBD1 (5 bases). The germline CDR1 and CDR2 sequences are LGHDT and YNNKEL (reference sequence). Trimming removed 0 bases from V and 9 bases from J, with 12 bases in between. The CDR3 loop spans 14 amino acids. The CDR3 DNA sequence: TGTGCCAGCAGCCAAGAAGGGGACCGTGGGCCCCAGCATTTT. This gives the protein CASSQEGDRGPQHF.

This clonotype has at least ten counts. CDR3 region: CASSSLGAGSSYNEQFF. The CDR3 DNA follows: TGTGCCAGCAGCTCCTTAGGCGCGGGGAGCTCCTACAATGAGCAGTTCTTC. The chain is built from TRBV11-2 and TRBJ2-1; perhaps TRBD2 as D (6 bases). The CDR3 has 17 residues. V was cut by 4 bases and J by 0 bases, with 16 bases left in between. CDR1 SGHAT and CDR2 FQNNGV come from the germline V gene.

In its sample, this clonotype was seen many times. The chain has TRBV24-1 and TRBJ2-1, with 13 bases fitting TRBD2. This CDR3 has 17 amino acids. The junction had 5 bases not matched to a gene; V was cut back by 3 bases and J by 4 bases. CDR1 and CDR2 from the germline V gene are KGHDR and SFDVKD. The CDR3 spells CATSDPGTSGIYNEQFF. In DNA form, the CDR3 reads TGTGCCACCAGTGATCCGGGGACTAGCGGGATATACAATGAGCAGTTCTTC.

This clonotype was seen many times. The chain couples TRBV30 to TRBJ2-5, with a possible D match to TRBD2 (6 bases). This CDR3 region has 15 residues. V lost 5 bases and J lost 4, with 20 bases in between. CDR1 is GTSNPN and CDR2 is SVGIG in the germline V gene (reference sequence). CDR3 sequence: CAWYPIAEGGETQYF. For the CDR3, the DNA is TGTGCCTGGTACCCAATAGCGGAGGGAGGAGAGACCCAGTACTTC.